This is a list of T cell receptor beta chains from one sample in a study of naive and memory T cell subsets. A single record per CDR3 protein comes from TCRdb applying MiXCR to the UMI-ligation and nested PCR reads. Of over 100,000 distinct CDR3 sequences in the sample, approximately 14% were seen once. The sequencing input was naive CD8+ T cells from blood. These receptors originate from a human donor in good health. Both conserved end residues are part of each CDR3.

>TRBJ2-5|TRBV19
CASSNLSVETQYF
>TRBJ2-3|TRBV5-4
CASSLGQGRTDTQYF
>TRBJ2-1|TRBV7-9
CASSDLSGISYNEQFF
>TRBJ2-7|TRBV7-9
CASSLAPGPGPVQYF
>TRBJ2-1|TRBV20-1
CSARDGRRGLINEQFF
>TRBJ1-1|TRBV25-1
CASGVTSGSEAFF
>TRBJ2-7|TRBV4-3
CASSPVGTGASYEQYF
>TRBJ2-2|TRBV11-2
CASSLISSGNTGELFF
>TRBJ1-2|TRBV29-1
CSVTEGGYTF
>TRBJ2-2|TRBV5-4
CASNTGVTGELFF
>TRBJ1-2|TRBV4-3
CASSQEFQGNSGYTF
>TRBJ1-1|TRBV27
CASSSLSSMNTEAFF
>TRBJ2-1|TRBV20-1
CSVSGSSYNEQFF
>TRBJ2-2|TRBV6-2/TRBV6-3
CASSYGGGELFF
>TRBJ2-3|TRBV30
CAYSSTDTQYF
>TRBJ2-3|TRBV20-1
CSALTDTQYF
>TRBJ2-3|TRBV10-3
CAISETSGADTQYF
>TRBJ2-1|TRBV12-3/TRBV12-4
CASSLTGTYNEQFF
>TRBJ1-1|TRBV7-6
CASSLGWGGSTEAFF
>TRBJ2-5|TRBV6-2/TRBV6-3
CASSETGTGVLETQYF
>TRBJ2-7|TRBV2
CASNEQGARSYEQYF
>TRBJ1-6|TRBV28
CASTWGAEPTGNSPLHF
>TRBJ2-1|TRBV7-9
CASSLVVGPLNEQFF
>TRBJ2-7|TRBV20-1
CSANDYSYEQYF
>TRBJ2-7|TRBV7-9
CASTGLGEPYEQYF
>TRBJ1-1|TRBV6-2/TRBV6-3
CASSYSGVSTEAFF
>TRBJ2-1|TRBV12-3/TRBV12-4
CASSFPYDRDNEQFF
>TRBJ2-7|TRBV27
CASSSGTPHEQYF
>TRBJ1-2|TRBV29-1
CSVPGINGYTF
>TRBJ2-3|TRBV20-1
CSAEGYSSTDTQYF
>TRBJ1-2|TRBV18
CASSPPTAYGYTF
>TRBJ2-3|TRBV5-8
CASTLAPGPTDTQYF
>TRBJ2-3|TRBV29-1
CSVEDPPEGTDTQYF